A selection of T cell receptor beta chains follows, all from one sample in a study of CD8+CD57+ T cells in acquired aplastic anemia. TCRdb fed the reads into MiXCR, producing one record per CDR3 protein. The sample carries 150,000 to 200,000 distinct CDR3 sequences, over 55% recorded once. Sequenced material: sorted CD4+, CD8+, or CD8+CD57+ T cells (not recorded which) from PBMCs. These receptors came from a human donor with aplastic anemia. Each CDR3 is given with its conserved first and last residue. D genes are given only for firm matches. The size entry is marked missing in some rows and otherwise reads once, few, many or a size class.

-,TRBJ1-6,-,TRBV7-9,CASRSERRDSPLHF,TGTGCCAGCAGATCCGAGAGGCGCGATTCACCCCTCCACTTT
-,TRBJ1-1,-,TRBV24-1,CATSGSLNTEAFF,TGTGCCACCAGTGGCAGCCTGAACACTGAAGCTTTCTTT
few,TRBJ2-5,TRBD1,TRBV7-8,CASMGTGLETQYF,TGTGCCAGCATGGGGACAGGGCTGGAGACCCAGTACTTC
few,TRBJ2-5,-,TRBV7-9,CASSGGGGETQYF,TGTGCCAGCAGTGGGGGCGGCGGGGAGACCCAGTACTTC
-,TRBJ2-1,TRBD2,TRBV7-9,CASSPRTSRSYNEQFF,TGTGCCAGCAGCCCCCGGACTAGCCGCTCCTACAATGAGCAGTTCTTC
-,TRBJ1-3,-,TRBV9,CASSVDARENTMYF,TGTGCCAGCAGCGTAGACGCTAGAGAAAACACCATGTATTTT
-,TRBJ2-3,-,TRBV19,CASSTRVIADTQYF,TGTGCCAGTAGTACCCGAGTAATCGCAGATACGCAGTATTTT
few,TRBJ2-7,-,TRBV10-3,CAISESGEVKYF,TGTGCCATCAGCGAGTCTGGAGAGGTAAAGTACTTC
-,TRBJ2-1,-,TRBV29-1,CSVDSYNEQFF,TGCAGCGTGGACAGTTACAATGAGCAGTTCTTC
-,TRBJ2-3,-,TRBV6-4,CASSSGGGTDTQYF,TGTGCCAGCAGTAGTGGCGGGGGCACAGATACGCAGTATTTT
few,TRBJ2-7,-,TRBV20-1,CSAPFSYEQYF,TGCAGTGCTCCCTTCTCCTACGAGCAGTACTTC
-,TRBJ2-7,TRBD1,TRBV24-1,CATTGGYEQYF,TGTGCCACCACAGGGGGATACGAGCAGTACTTC
-,TRBJ1-1,-,TRBV10-3,CAISESKRDEAFF,TGTGCCATCAGTGAGTCGAAAAGGGATGAAGCTTTCTTT
once,TRBJ1-1,TRBD1,TRBV2,CASSVTRTGKNTEAFF,TGTGCCAGCAGTGTCACCCGGACAGGGAAAAACACTGAAGCTTTCTTT
-,TRBJ1-1,-,TRBV10-3,CAITQKGGNTEAFF,TGTGCCATCACACAAAAAGGGGGGAACACTGAAGCTTTCTTT
-,TRBJ1-6,-,TRBV11-2,CASSFGMRNSPLHF,TGTGCCAGCAGCTTTGGGATGCGTAATTCACCCCTCCACTTT
few,TRBJ1-2,-,TRBV20-1,CSANRQNDYGYTF,TGCAGTGCTAATCGACAGAACGACTATGGCTACACCTTC
-,TRBJ1-2,-,TRBV10-3,CAITQGSSNYGYTF,TGTGCCATCACCCAGGGAAGTTCTAACTATGGCTACACCTTC
-,TRBJ1-4,-,TRBV20-1,CSALSTDLNEKLFF,TGCAGTGCTTTATCGACAGACCTGAATGAAAAACTGTTTTTT
-,TRBJ1-2,-,TRBV7-2,CASRGGLGGYTF,TGTGCCAGCAGGGGGGGATTAGGGGGCTACACCTTC
-,TRBJ1-1,-,TRBV5-1,CASSLDYSEAFF,TGCGCCAGCAGCTTGGATTACTCTGAAGCTTTCTTT
-,TRBJ1-1,-,TRBV6-6,CASSFGQLEAFF,TGTGCCAGCAGTTTTGGCCAGCTTGAAGCTTTCTTT
-,TRBJ1-5,-,TRBV20-1,CSARPRTHLNQPQHF,TGCAGTGCTAGGCCGAGGACCCATTTGAATCAGCCCCAGCATTTT
-,TRBJ2-7,TRBD2,TRBV10-3,CAISDPSSGGFYEQYF,TGTGCCATCAGTGATCCTAGTAGCGGGGGCTTCTACGAGCAGTACTTC
-,TRBJ2-1,-,TRBV19,CASSLGASSYNEQFF,TGTGCCAGTAGCCTGGGGGCCAGCTCCTACAATGAGCAGTTCTTC
-,TRBJ1-6,-,TRBV7-6,CASSLHQGGNSPLHF,TGTGCCAGCAGCTTACACCAGGGAGGAAATTCACCCCTCCACTTT
-,TRBJ2-5,TRBD2,TRBV9,CASSSRTSGGETQYF,TGTGCCAGCAGCTCTCGGACTAGCGGGGGGGAGACCCAGTACTTC
-,TRBJ2-7,-,TRBV5-1,CASSPLRGDDEQYF,TGCGCCAGCAGCCCCCTCCGGGGAGACGACGAGCAGTACTTC
-,TRBJ1-5,-,TRBV24-1,CATSDNSSNQPQHF,TGTGCCACCAGTGACAACAGTAGCAATCAGCCCCAGCATTTT
few,TRBJ2-5,TRBD1,TRBV7-2,CASSLPTGGSDETQYF,TGTGCCAGCAGCCTGCCGACAGGGGGGTCGGACGAGACCCAGTACTTC
-,TRBJ2-1,-,TRBV14,CATNRGANEQFF,TGTGCCACCAATCGGGGGGCAAATGAGCAGTTCTTC
-,TRBJ2-3,TRBD1,TRBV24-1,CATSDSRDRDPDTQYF,TGTGCCACCAGTGATTCCCGGGACAGGGACCCAGATACGCAGTATTTT
-,TRBJ1-5,TRBD1,TRBV7-2,CASSPVTGIINQPQHF,TGTGCCAGCAGCCCCGTGACAGGGATAATCAATCAGCCCCAGCATTTT
medium-sized,TRBJ2-7,-,TRBV10-2,CASSRDQSYEQYF,TGCGCCAGCAGCAGGGATCAGTCCTACGAGCAGTACTTC
-,TRBJ2-1,-,TRBV29-1,CSGAVSYNEQFF,TGCAGCGGCGCGGTTTCCTACAATGAGCAGTTCTTC
-,TRBJ2-7,TRBD1,TRBV6-4,CASRAQGQGIYEQYF,TGTGCCAGCAGAGCCCAGGGACAGGGGATCTACGAGCAGTACTTC
-,TRBJ2-7,-,TRBV5-5,CASSLGEPEQYF,TGTGCCAGCAGCCTAGGGGAGCCCGAGCAGTACTTT
-,TRBJ1-2,-,TRBV20-1,CSASTGRSYGYTF,TGCAGTGCTAGTACAGGTCGCAGCTATGGCTACACCTTC
-,TRBJ2-1,-,TRBV24-1,CATSDPRTVNNEQFF,TGTGCCACCAGTGATCCCCGGACAGTCAACAATGAGCAGTTCTTC
-,TRBJ2-7,TRBD2,TRBV29-1,CSTYSGSHEQYF,TGCAGCACTTATAGCGGGAGTCACGAGCAGTACTTC
-,TRBJ2-5,-,TRBV7-9,CASSLRDAPSQETQYF,TGTGCCAGCAGCTTACGGGACGCCCCGTCTCAAGAGACCCAGTACTTC
few,TRBJ2-7,-,TRBV20-1,CSARSSGGSYEQYF,TGCAGTGCTAGGTCCTCAGGAGGGAGCTACGAGCAGTACTTC
-,TRBJ2-7,TRBD1,TRBV20-1,CSALDRESRYEQYF,TGCAGTGCGCTAGACAGGGAAAGTCGCTACGAGCAGTACTTC
-,TRBJ2-5,TRBD2,TRBV5-1,CASGEGSTETQYF,TGCGCCAGCGGGGAGGGGTCGACAGAGACCCAGTACTTC
few,TRBJ2-7,TRBD1,TRBV7-2,CASSSWTGGGEQYF,TGTGCCAGCAGCTCCTGGACAGGGGGTGGTGAGCAGTACTTC
-,TRBJ1-1,-,TRBV7-3,CASSQGHREEAFF,TGTGCCAGCAGCCAGGGACACCGTGAGGAAGCTTTCTTT
-,TRBJ1-2,-,TRBV19,CAWGGNSNYGYTF,TGTGCCTGGGGGGGGAATTCTAACTATGGCTACACCTTC
-,TRBJ2-3,TRBD2,TRBV7-9,CASSGREVRDTQYF,TGTGCCAGCAGTGGGCGGGAGGTCAGAGATACGCAGTATTTT
-,TRBJ1-1,TRBD1,TRBV10-3,CAISESGRTGTEAFF,TGTGCCATCAGTGAGTCGGGACGGACAGGCACTGAAGCTTTCTTT
-,TRBJ2-5,-,TRBV14,CASSQPGLGTQYF,TGTGCCAGCAGCCAACCGGGGTTGGGGACCCAGTACTTC
-,TRBJ1-2,-,TRBV7-6,CASSLNANYGYTF,TGTGCCAGCAGCTTGAACGCTAACTATGGCTACACCTTC
-,TRBJ2-1,TRBD1,TRBV29-1,CSVDSGTAKVPYYNEQFF,TGCAGCGTTGATTCGGGGACAGCAAAAGTACCGTACTACAATGAGCAGTTCTTC
-,TRBJ2-5,TRBD2,TRBV10-3,CAIGLGEETQYF,TGTGCCATTGGACTAGGGGAAGAGACCCAGTACTTC